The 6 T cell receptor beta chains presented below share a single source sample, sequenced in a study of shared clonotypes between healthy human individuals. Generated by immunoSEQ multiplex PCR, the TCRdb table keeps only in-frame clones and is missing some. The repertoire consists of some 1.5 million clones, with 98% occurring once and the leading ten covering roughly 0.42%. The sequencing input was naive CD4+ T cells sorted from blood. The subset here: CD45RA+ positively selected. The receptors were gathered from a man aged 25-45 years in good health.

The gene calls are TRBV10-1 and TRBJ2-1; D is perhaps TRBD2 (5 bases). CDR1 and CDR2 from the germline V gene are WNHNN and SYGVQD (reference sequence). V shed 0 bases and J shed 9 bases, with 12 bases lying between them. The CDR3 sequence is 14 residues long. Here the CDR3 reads CASSESAEGREQFF. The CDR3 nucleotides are TGCGCCAGCAGTGAGTCAGCGGAAGGGCGTGAGCAGTTCTTC.

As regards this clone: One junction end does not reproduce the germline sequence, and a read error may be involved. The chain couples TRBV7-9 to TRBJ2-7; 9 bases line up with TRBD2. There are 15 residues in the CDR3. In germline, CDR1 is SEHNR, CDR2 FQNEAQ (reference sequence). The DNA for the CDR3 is TGTGCCAGCAGGTTAGCGGGAGCCGGCTCCTACGAGCAGTACTTC. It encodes CASRLAGAGSYEQYF.

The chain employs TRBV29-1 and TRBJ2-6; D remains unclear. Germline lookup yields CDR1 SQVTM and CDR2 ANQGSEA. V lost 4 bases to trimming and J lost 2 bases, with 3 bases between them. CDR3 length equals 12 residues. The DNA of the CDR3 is TGCAGCGTTGGGGCTGGGGCCAACGTCCTGACTTTC. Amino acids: CSVGAGANVLTF.

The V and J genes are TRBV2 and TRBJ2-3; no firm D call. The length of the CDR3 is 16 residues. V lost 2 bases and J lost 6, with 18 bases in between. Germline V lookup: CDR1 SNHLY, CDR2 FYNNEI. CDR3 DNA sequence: TGTGCCAGCAGTGAACCACCTGGGGTACCCGGGGATACGCAGTATTTT. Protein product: CASSEPPGVPGDTQYF.

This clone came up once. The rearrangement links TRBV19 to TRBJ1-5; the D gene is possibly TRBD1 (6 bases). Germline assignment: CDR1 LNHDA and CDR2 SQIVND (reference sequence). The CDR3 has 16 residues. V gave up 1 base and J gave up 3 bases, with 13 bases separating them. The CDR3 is CASSIAARGLNQPQHF. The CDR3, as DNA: TGTGCCAGTAGTATAGCCGCACGGGGGCTCAATCAGCCCCAGCATTTT.

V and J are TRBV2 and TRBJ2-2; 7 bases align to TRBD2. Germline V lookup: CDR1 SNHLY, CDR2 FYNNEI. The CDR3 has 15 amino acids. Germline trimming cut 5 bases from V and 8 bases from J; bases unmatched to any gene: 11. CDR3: CASSWLAEVGGELFF. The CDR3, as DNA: TGTGCCAGCAGTTGGCTAGCGGAGGTCGGGGGGGAGCTGTTTTTT. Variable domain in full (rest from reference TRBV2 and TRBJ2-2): EPEVTQTPSHQVTQMGQEVILRCVPISNHLYFYWYRQILGQKVEFLVSFYNNEISEKSEIFDDQFSVERPDGSNFTLKIRSTKLEDSAMYFCASSWLAEVGGELFFGEGSRLTVL.